Below are 10 T cell receptor beta chains sequenced from a single sample in a study of blood T cells in healthy people across ages (dated by TCRdb to between 2015 and 2016). The library was obtained by 5' RACE. Data came from an Illumina HiSeq 2500. A second roughly 6 to 11 cycle PCR used a sample-barcoded 5' primer and a J-beta primer mix. TCRdb cleaned the public reads at Q25 with fastp, built clones with MiXCR and kept in-frame beta chains. Each CDR3 protein appears once, grouped with its most common genes and DNA. The sample has about 1.6 million distinct CDR3 sequences on record, about 32% of them singletons. The ten largest make up approximately 10% of the sample. Sample: blood. The receptors here all came from a woman in her thirties in good health.

The CDR3 DNA reads as TGTGCCAGCAGTGCCCATGACAATGAGCAGTTCTTC. It encodes CASSAHDNEQFF. This chain uses TRBV9 with TRBJ2-1; no firm D call. Germline CDR1 and CDR2: SGDLS and YYNGEE. V was shortened by 5 bases and J by 5 bases, with 8 bases between the two germline ends. The CDR3 is 12 amino acids. The full variable domain, in which reference TRBV9 and TRBJ2-1 provide the parts outside the CDR3, is DSGVTQTPKHLITATGQRVTLRCSPRSGDLSVYWYQQSLDQGLQFLIQYYNGEERAKGNILERFSAQQFPDLHSELNLSSLELGDSALYFCASSAHDNEQFFGPGTRLTVL.

V and J are TRBV12-3 or TRBV12-4 and TRBJ2-7, with D possibly TRBD1 on 6 matching bases. CDR3 length: 14 residues. V was shortened by 2 bases and J by 3 bases, with 11 bases between the two germline ends. CDR3 region: CASSLNRADYEQYF. CDR3 DNA sequence: TGTGCCAGCAGTTTAAACAGGGCGGACTACGAGCAGTACTTC.

In this sample, this clonotype turned up many times. The chain links TRBV12-3 or TRBV12-4 to TRBJ2-5; tentative D call: TRBD2 (5 bases). The CDR3 extends over 14 amino acids. Trimming left V 8 bases short and J 2 bases short, with 15 bases between. CDR3 coding DNA: TGTGCCAGCTCGGAACGGGGTCTACAAGAGACCCAGTACTTC. Protein: CASSERGLQETQYF.

This clonotype was recorded a few times. The chain recombines TRBV7-2 with TRBJ1-1, with D unclear. The V gene's germline CDR1 is SGHTA and CDR2 FQGNSA. This CDR3 is 17 amino acids long. V was trimmed by 4 bases and J by 7 bases, leaving 25 bases between them. CDR3 region: CASSSGPLSYSDGEAFF. The CDR3 nucleotides read TGTGCCAGCAGCTCTGGTCCCCTTTCTTATTCGGATGGTGAAGCTTTCTTT. Full variable domain (outside the CDR3, taken from reference TRBV7-2 and TRBJ1-1): GAGVSQSPSNKVTEKGKDVELRCDPISGHTALYWYRQSLGQGLEFLIYFQGNSAPDKSGLPSDRFSAERTGGSVSTLTIQRTQQEDSAVYLCASSSGPLSYSDGEAFFGQGTRLTVV.

This clonotype showed up just a few times. This chain joins TRBV7-9 and TRBJ2-5; D tentatively reads TRBD1 or TRBD2 (5 bases each). Per germline, CDR1 SEHNR and CDR2 FQNEAQ (reference sequence). With 7 bases removed from V and 8 bases from J, the gap between germline ends came to 20 bases. This CDR3 comprises 14 residues. The CDR3 sequence is CASTIRGAPSTQYF. Here the CDR3 DNA reads TGTGCCAGCACCATTAGAGGGGCCCCGTCTACCCAGTACTTC.

The chain couples TRBV20-1 to TRBJ1-5, with a tentative D call TRBD1 (5 bases). The V end lost 4 bases, the J end lost 0 bases, and 13 bases lay between the germline ends. This CDR3 is 15 amino acids long. CDR1 and CDR2 (germline): DFQATT, SNEGSKA (reference sequence). The CDR3 bases are TGCAGTGCTACATCTGGGGGGTATAGCAATCAGCCCCAGCATTTT. This translates into CSATSGGYSNQPQHF.

The V gene is TRBV11-2, the J gene TRBJ2-5; no clear D. The closer fit of TRBJ2-7 to the DNA end suggests the J call may be wrong. Germline CDR1 SGHAT, CDR2 FQNNGV. The CDR3 covers 16 residues. This CDR3 reads CASSLVGSIPTYEQYF. DNA of the CDR3: TGTGCCAGCAGCTTAGTTGGGTCCATCCCGACCTACGAGCAGTACTTC.

This clonotype came up a few times. This chain links TRBV27 with TRBJ2-1; possibly TRBD1 or TRBD2 for D (7 bases each). Trimming took 6 bases from V and 9 from J, leaving 15 bases between them. CDR3 size: 13 residues. Germline-derived CDR1 and CDR2 are MNHEY and SMNVEV (reference sequence). This CDR3 is CASRKTGEGEQFF. Here the CDR3 DNA reads TGTGCCAGCAGAAAAACAGGGGAGGGTGAGCAGTTCTTC.

This clonotype was counted between two and nine times. This chain connects TRBV12-3 or TRBV12-4 to TRBJ1-1; TRBD1 matches at 7 bases. V lost 10 bases and J lost 0; bases outside the gene matches: 20. This CDR3 has 18 amino acids. CDR3 loop: CATRSRRQGEGVNTEAFF. DNA of the CDR3: TGTGCCACCCGATCCCGGCGGCAGGGGGAAGGGGTGAACACTGAAGCTTTCTTT.

This CDR3 reads CASSYGVQGVGNSPLHF. DNA of the CDR3: TGTGCCAGCAGTTACGGGGTTCAGGGGGTGGGTAATTCACCCCTCCACTTT. The chain joins TRBV6-6 to TRBJ1-6, with 7 bases matching TRBD1. V gave up 2 bases and J gave up 6 bases; unmatched junction bases: 10. This CDR3 comprises 17 residues. CDR1 is MNHNY and CDR2 is SVGAGI in the germline V gene (reference sequence).